The 32 T cell receptor beta chains below were found in one sample sequenced in a study of shared T cell receptors in the human thymus. Profiling relied on immunoSEQ multiplex PCR, and the TCRdb table lists in-frame clones only, not all of them. The sample shows 650,000 to 950,000 clones, roughly 85% of them seen only once. The same sample was also used in a study of human thymus T cells.

Sequenced material: thymocytes. Receptor source: a girl younger than two with a congenital heart defect.

This sequence joins TRBV10-3 and TRBJ2-1, with TRBD2 identical over 9 bases. Per germline, CDR1 ENHRY and CDR2 SYGVKD. The CDR3 has 17 residues. V was pared by 4 bases and J by 9 bases, with 16 bases of the junction left unmatched. CDR3 sequence reads: CAISGQDPGLAFAEQFF. The CDR3, as DNA: TGTGCCATCAGTGGACAAGATCCGGGACTAGCCTTCGCTGAGCAGTTCTTC.

This clone was observed a few times. This chain joins TRBV30 and TRBJ2-1; TRBD1 matches at 7 bases. The J segment lost 6 bases and the V segment lost 2 bases, leaving 13 bases of the junction unmatched. The CDR3 is 16 amino acids. Germline-derived CDR1 and CDR2 are GTSNPN and SVGIG (reference sequence). CDR3 loop: CAWSPRTGESGNEQFF. The CDR3 bases are TGTGCCTGGAGTCCGCGAACAGGGGAATCTGGCAATGAGCAGTTCTTC.

The chain combines TRBV7-3 with TRBJ2-1, with TRBD2 identical over 7 bases. This CDR3 contains 16 residues. Germline V gene data show CDR1 as SGHTA and CDR2 as FQGTGA. With 0 bases clipped from V and 4 bases from J, the junction kept 6 bases outside the gene matches. The CDR3 here is CASSLTHSGVYNEQFF. In nucleotides, the CDR3 is TGTGCCAGCAGCTTAACCCACAGCGGGGTTTACAATGAGCAGTTCTTC.

V is TRBV2 and J is TRBJ2-1; 12 bases fit TRBD2. There are 14 residues in the CDR3. The J segment lost 3 bases and the V segment lost 8 bases, leaving 2 bases of the junction unmatched. CDR1 and CDR2 from the germline V gene are SNHLY and FYNNEI. The CDR3 protein is CASPSGGDYNEQFF. The CDR3 DNA reads as TGTGCCAGCCCTAGCGGGGGGGACTACAATGAGCAGTTCTTC.

The rearrangement joins TRBV18 to TRBJ2-4, with a possible D match to TRBD2 (6 bases). CDR1 and CDR2 (germline): KGHSH, LQKENI. The CDR3 has 15 residues. Trimming pared 2 bases from V and 4 bases from J, leaving 12 bases between. CDR3 amino acids: CASSPRNGGKNIQYF. The CDR3 nucleotides are TGTGCCAGCTCACCAAGAAACGGGGGTAAAAACATTCAGTACTTC. Full variable domain (remainder filled in from reference TRBV18 and TRBJ2-4): NAGVMQNPRHLVRRRGQEARLRCSPMKGHSHVYWYRQLPEEGLKFMVYLQKENIIDESGMPKERFSAEFPKEGPSILRIQQVVRGDSAAYFCASSPRNGGKNIQYFGAGTRLSVL.

The chain is built from TRBV11-2 and TRBJ1-1, with 9 bases lining up with TRBD1. Per germline, CDR1 SGHAT and CDR2 FQNNGV. Losses at the gene ends were 1 base for V and 4 bases for J; bases not matched to a gene: 13. This CDR3 region has 18 residues. CDR3 sequence (DNA): TGTGCCAGCAGCTTAGTCGACCCCCGGACAGGGGAGGGCACTGAAGCTTTCTTT. As protein: CASSLVDPRTGEGTEAFF.

Notes on this clone: One end of the junction fails to match germline, which may point to a read error. The V gene is TRBV5-1, the J gene TRBJ1-2; D gene uncertain. The CDR3 has 13 residues. CDR1 is SGHRS, CDR2 YFSETQ, per germline. This chain's CDR3 is CASSLLLTYGCTF. DNA for the CDR3: TGCGCCAGCAGCTTGTTACTGACTTATGGCTGCACCTTC.

V gene TRBV2 combines with J gene TRBJ1-1; no firm D call. CDR3 length: 15 amino acids. Germline loops: CDR1 SNHLY, CDR2 FYNNEI. Trimming left V 7 bases short and J 0 bases short, with 15 bases between. The CDR3 loop is CASTSLQYMNTEAFF. The CDR3 DNA is TGTGCCAGCACTTCCTTACAGTACATGAACACTGAAGCTTTCTTT.

The rearrangement joins TRBV2 to TRBJ2-7; no reliable D call. Between the trimmed V and J ends, which lost 7 bases and 5 bases, there was a span of 12 bases. The CDR3 length is 12 residues. Germline V gene data show CDR1 as SNHLY and CDR2 as FYNNEI. The CDR3 DNA reads TGTGCCAGCACCGCGGTGTGGGACGAGCAGTACTTC. Its translation is CASTAVWDEQYF.

With respect to this clone: The sample contains more than one DNA sequence encoding this CDR3. CDR3 bases: TGTGCCAGCAGCTTAGAAGACAGGGATGGCTCCCCCCTCCACTTT. This translates into CASSLEDRDGSPLHF. This chain joins TRBV7-2 and TRBJ1-6; 7 positions agree with TRBD1. The V gene's germline CDR1 is SGHTA and CDR2 FQGNSA. Trimming removed 1 base from V and 13 bases from J; junction bases left unmatched: 10. This CDR3 is built from 15 residues.

The chain recombines TRBV14 with TRBJ1-2; 10 bases fit TRBD1. Germline CDR1 SGHDN, CDR2 FVKESK. The CDR3 loop spans 15 amino acids. J was trimmed by 4 bases and V by 5 bases; bases with no gene match: 7. CDR3 nucleotide sequence: TGTGCCAGCAGCGCCCGGGACAGGGGCCTCTATGGCTACACCTTC. It encodes CASSARDRGLYGYTF.

This chain uses TRBV19 with TRBJ1-5; D is possibly TRBD1 (6 bases). V gave up 6 bases and J gave up 3 bases, with 30 bases separating them. CDR1 and CDR2 (germline): LNHDA, SQIVND (reference sequence). There are 20 residues in the CDR3. As DNA, the CDR3 is TGTGCCAGTAGCCGTGGGAAGAGATGGGGGCGCCCGGAATTCAATCAGCCCCAGCATTTT. This codes for CASSRGKRWGRPEFNQPQHF.

This clone was picked up one time. The gene calls are TRBV4-3 and TRBJ1-2; TRBD1 agrees at 7 bases. CDR1 is LGHNA, CDR2 YSLEER, per germline. The V and J ends lost 4 bases and 4 bases, in that order; junction bases with no gene match: 6. The CDR3 extends over 14 amino acids. The CDR3, as DNA: TGCGCCAGCAGCCTCATGGCAGGGGGCTATGGCTACACCTTC. It translates to CASSLMAGGYGYTF.

The V and J genes are TRBV18 and TRBJ2-4; maybe TRBD2 (6 bases). Germline V lookup: CDR1 KGHSH, CDR2 LQKENI. This CDR3 has 17 residues. Trimming took off 0 bases at V and 11 bases at J, with 23 bases between the two ends. CDR3: CASSPPTKGVVGGFQYF. The CDR3 bases are TGTGCCAGCTCACCACCGACTAAAGGGGTGGTTGGAGGGTTTCAGTACTTC. The variable domain in full, completed from reference TRBV18 and TRBJ2-4, reads NAGVMQNPRHLVRRRGQEARLRCSPMKGHSHVYWYRQLPEEGLKFMVYLQKENIIDESGMPKERFSAEFPKEGPSILRIQQVVRGDSAAYFCASSPPTKGVVGGFQYFGAGTRLSVL.

This chain connects TRBV11-2 to TRBJ2-7; TRBD2 agrees at 9 bases. There are 18 residues in the CDR3. Germline-derived CDR1 and CDR2 are SGHAT and FQNNGV. The junction had 10 bases not matched to a gene; V was cut back by 1 base and J by 0 bases. The DNA for the CDR3 is TGTGCCAGCAGCTTAGGGGTCGCAATAGCGGGGGCCTCCTACGAGCAGTACTTC. Translating it yields CASSLGVAIAGASYEQYF.

Here the CDR3 reads CASSLAAFPQGSMNTEAFF. CDR3 coding DNA: TGTGCCAGCAGCTTAGCGGCTTTTCCCCAGGGAAGCATGAACACTGAAGCTTTCTTT. The genes are TRBV7-9 and TRBJ1-1; weak D call: TRBD1 (5 bases). Trimming pared 0 bases from V and 0 bases from J, leaving 20 bases between. Per the germline V gene, CDR1 is SEHNR and CDR2 is FQNEAQ (reference sequence). There are 19 residues in the CDR3.

The chain has TRBV6-5 and TRBJ1-1; D ambiguous. Trimming took 8 bases from V and 7 from J, leaving 14 bases between them. The CDR3 consists of 12 residues. Germline CDR1 is MNHEY and CDR2 is SVGAGI. For the CDR3, the DNA is TGTGCCAGCGCCGACTCCGAGGGTGAAGCTTTCTTT. Translation gives CASADSEGEAFF.

This chain joins TRBV5-1 and TRBJ2-1; 13 bases fit TRBD2. The length of the CDR3 is 20 residues. Trimming at V came to 3 bases and at J to 0 bases, leaving 12 bases not matched to a gene. From germline, CDR1 is SGHRS and CDR2 YFSETQ. The CDR3 is CASSSVLTSGGSSSYNEQFF. DNA of the CDR3: TGCGCCAGCAGCTCCGTACTGACTAGCGGGGGGTCGAGCTCCTACAATGAGCAGTTCTTC. Variable domain in full (rest from reference TRBV5-1 and TRBJ2-1): KAGVTQTPRYLIKTRGQQVTLSCSPISGHRSVSWYQQTPGQGLQFLFEYFSETQRNKGNFPGRFSGRQFSNSRSEMNVSTLELGDSALYLCASSSVLTSGGSSSYNEQFFGPGTRLTVL.

The rearrangement joins TRBV7-9 to TRBJ2-1, with D perhaps matching TRBD2 (6 bases). The CDR3 loop spans 14 amino acids. The V end was cut by 3 bases, the J end by 9 bases, with 15 bases between. Germline lookup yields CDR1 SEHNR and CDR2 FQNEAQ (reference sequence). CDR3: CASSFTGTGTEQFF. CDR3 coding DNA: TGTGCCAGCAGCTTCACCGGGACTGGGACTGAGCAGTTCTTC.

The V and J genes are TRBV7-2 and TRBJ1-2, with D possibly TRBD1 on 6 matching bases. The CDR3 is 15 amino acids. Germline lookup yields CDR1 SGHTA and CDR2 FQGNSA. Trimming removed 5 bases at V and 4 bases at J, with 17 bases between. The CDR3, as DNA: TGTGCCAGCAGCCTCCTTAACAGGGAAATCTATGGCTACACCTTC. It translates to CASSLLNREIYGYTF.

This rearrangement joins TRBV27 to TRBJ1-4, with a tentative D call TRBD1 (6 bases). The CDR3 sequence is 16 residues long. The germline gives CDR1 MNHEY, CDR2 SMNVEV (reference sequence). Trimming cost V 8 bases and J 10 bases, with 26 bases left between them. This chain's CDR3 is CASCQQRTGTRGKLFF. The CDR3 region has the DNA TGTGCCAGCTGTCAACAACGTACCGGGACACGAGGAAAACTGTTTTTT.

The V call is TRBV5-1, the J call TRBJ1-2; no clear D gene. Germline CDR1 and CDR2: SGHRS and YFSETQ. The V end was cut by 5 bases, the J end by 4 bases, with 21 bases between. CDR3 length: 16 residues. CDR3 in amino acids: CASSHYIYGRSYGYTF. The CDR3 bases are TGCGCCAGCAGTCACTATATCTATGGCCGAAGCTATGGCTACACCTTC.

The chain employs TRBV5-1 and TRBJ1-4; 11 bases map to TRBD1. CDR3 length: 19 residues. The V segment lost 0 bases and the J segment 0 bases; nucleotides outside the gene matches: 7. Germline-derived CDR1 and CDR2 are SGHRS and YFSETQ. This CDR3 reads CASSLALGQGVATNEKLFF. The CDR3 DNA follows: TGCGCCAGCAGCTTGGCCCTGGGACAGGGGGTGGCAACTAATGAAAAACTGTTTTTT.

The chain joins TRBV4-1 to TRBJ1-1; tentatively, D is TRBD1 (6 bases). Trimming removed 1 base at V and 3 bases at J, with 15 bases between. This CDR3 is built from 16 residues. Germline V gives CDR1 MGHRA, CDR2 YSYEKL. As DNA, the CDR3 is TGCGCCAGCAGCCAAGTCCACAGGGCCGGGGACACTGAAGCTTTCTTT. As protein: CASSQVHRAGDTEAFF.

The V and J genes are TRBV28 and TRBJ2-5; 7 nucleotides line up with TRBD1. From germline, CDR1 is MDHEN and CDR2 SYDVKM. The CDR3 is 18 amino acids. The V gene end was trimmed by 4 bases and the J gene end by 4 bases; junction bases not matched to a gene: 18. The CDR3 DNA reads TGTGCCAGCAGTTCAGTAACTCTTGACAGGGCGGATCGAGAGACCCAGTACTTC. This sequence encodes CASSSVTLDRADRETQYF. Using reference TRBV28 and TRBJ2-5 for the parts outside the CDR3, the full variable domain is DVKVTQSSRYLVKRTGEKVFLECVQDMDHENMFWYRQDPGLGLRLIYFSYDVKMKEKGDIPEGYSVSREKKERFSLILESASTNQTSMYLCASSSVTLDRADRETQYFGPGTRLLVL.

The chain recombines TRBV11-2 with TRBJ1-2; the match to TRBD1 covers 10 bases. This CDR3 spans 18 amino acids. From germline, CDR1 is SGHAT and CDR2 FQNNGV. The trim removed 5 bases at V and 8 bases at J, leaving 20 bases unmatched. The CDR3 spells CASSLIQERGTGVYGYTF. CDR3 coding DNA: TGTGCCAGCAGCCTAATCCAAGAGCGGGGGACAGGGGTGTACGGCTACACCTTC.

J is TRBJ2-5 and V is TRBV6-5, with D hard to call. Trimming removed 4 bases from V and 7 bases from J, with 10 bases in between. The CDR3 spans 12 residues. The germline V gene has CDR1 MNHEY and CDR2 SVGAGI. This CDR3 reads CASSSRRRTQYF. CDR3 DNA sequence: TGTGCCAGCAGTTCTCGTAGGAGGACCCAGTACTTC.

The chain has TRBV11-1 and TRBJ2-3; weak D call: TRBD1 (5 bases). The germline V gene encodes CDR1 SGHAT and CDR2 FQDESV (reference sequence). The CDR3 is 15 residues long. Trimming cost V 5 bases and J 6 bases, with 18 bases left between them. The CDR3 DNA sequence: TGTGCCAGCAGCCCAGGGTATCCTATCGTGGATACGCAGTATTTT. Protein sequence: CASSPGYPIVDTQYF.

This clone was seen only once. V is TRBV28 and J is TRBJ1-1, with D maybe TRBD1 (6 bases). The CDR3 is 14 residues long. V shed 7 bases and J shed 1 base, with 13 bases lying between them. CDR1 is MDHEN and CDR2 is SYDVKM in the germline V gene. The chain's CDR3 is CASMWGHRNTEAFF. CDR3 sequence (DNA): TGTGCCAGCATGTGGGGACACAGGAACACTGAAGCTTTCTTT.

The chain links TRBV27 to TRBJ2-3, with a possible D match to TRBD2 (7 bases). Germline CDR1 is MNHEY and CDR2 is SMNVEV (reference sequence). Trimming took off 4 bases at V and 4 bases at J, with 18 bases between the two ends. The CDR3 covers 16 residues. The CDR3 region is CASSSPARGGPDTQYF. The CDR3 DNA reads as TGTGCCAGCAGTTCCCCCGCCCGCGGGGGCCCAGATACGCAGTATTTT.

The chain links TRBV5-5 to TRBJ2-7, with 9 bases that match TRBD1. Germline V gene lookup returns CDR1 SGHKS and CDR2 YYEKEE (reference sequence). The CDR3 is 16 residues long. J lost 3 bases, V lost 4 bases, and 11 bases had no gene match. The CDR3 DNA follows: TGTGCCAGCAGCCGCGGACAGGGGCCGGGGCGCTACGAGCAGTACTTC. It codes for CASSRGQGPGRYEQYF.

This rearrangement joins TRBV18 to TRBJ2-4; TRBD1 matches 8 bases. The CDR3 has 19 amino acids. CDR1 is KGHSH, CDR2 LQKENI, per germline. The junction had 16 bases not matched to a gene; V was cut back by 6 bases and J by 0 bases. CDR3 region: CASSEASGQEILAKNIQYF. CDR3 sequence (DNA): TGTGCCAGCTCCGAAGCCTCGGGACAGGAGATACTAGCCAAAAACATTCAGTACTTC.